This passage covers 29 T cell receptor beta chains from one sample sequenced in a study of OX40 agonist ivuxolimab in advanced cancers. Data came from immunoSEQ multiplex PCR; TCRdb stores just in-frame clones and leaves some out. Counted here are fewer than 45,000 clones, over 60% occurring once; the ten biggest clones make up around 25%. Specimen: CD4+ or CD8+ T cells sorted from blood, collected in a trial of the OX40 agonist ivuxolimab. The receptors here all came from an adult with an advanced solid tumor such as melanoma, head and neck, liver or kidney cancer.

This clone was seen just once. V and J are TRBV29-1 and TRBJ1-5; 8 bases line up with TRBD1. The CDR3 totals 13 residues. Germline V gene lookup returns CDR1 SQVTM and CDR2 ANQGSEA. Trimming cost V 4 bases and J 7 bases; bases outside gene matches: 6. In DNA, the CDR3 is TGCAGCGTTGCGGACAGGGTGGGGCAGCCCCAGCATTTT. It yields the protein CSVADRVGQPQHF.

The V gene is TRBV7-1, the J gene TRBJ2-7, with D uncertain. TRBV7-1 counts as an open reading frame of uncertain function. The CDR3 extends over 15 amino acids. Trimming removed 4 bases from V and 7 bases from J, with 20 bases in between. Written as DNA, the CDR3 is TGTGCCAGCAGCTTAGACCCAGGTCCGTCGGAAGAGCAGTACTTC. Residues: CASSLDPGPSEEQYF.

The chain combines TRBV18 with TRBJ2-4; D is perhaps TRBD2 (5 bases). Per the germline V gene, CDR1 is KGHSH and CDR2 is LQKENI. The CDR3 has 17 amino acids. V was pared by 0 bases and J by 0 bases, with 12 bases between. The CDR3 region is CASSPPMGRIAKNIQYF. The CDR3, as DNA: TGTGCCAGCTCACCACCGATGGGGAGAATAGCCAAAAACATTCAGTACTTC.

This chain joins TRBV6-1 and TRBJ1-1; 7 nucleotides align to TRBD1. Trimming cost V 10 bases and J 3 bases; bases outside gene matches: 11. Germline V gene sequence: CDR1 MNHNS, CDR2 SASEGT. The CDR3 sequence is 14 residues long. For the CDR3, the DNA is TGTGCCATCATCTTACAGGGGTTGCACACTGAAGCTTTCTTT. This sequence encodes CAIILQGLHTEAFF.

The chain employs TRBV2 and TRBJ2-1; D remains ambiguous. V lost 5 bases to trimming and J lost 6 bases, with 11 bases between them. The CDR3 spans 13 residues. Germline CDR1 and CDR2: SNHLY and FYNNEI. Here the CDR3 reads CASSSRLSNEQFF. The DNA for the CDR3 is TGTGCCAGCAGTTCCCGACTGTCCAATGAGCAGTTCTTC.

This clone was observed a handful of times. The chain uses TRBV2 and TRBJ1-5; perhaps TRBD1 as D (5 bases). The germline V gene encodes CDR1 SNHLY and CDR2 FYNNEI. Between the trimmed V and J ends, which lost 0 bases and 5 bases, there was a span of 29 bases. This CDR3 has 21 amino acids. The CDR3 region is CASSEALRVFRGVRPHQPQHF. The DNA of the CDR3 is TGTGCCAGCAGTGAAGCGCTTCGGGTTTTTCGAGGGGTCAGGCCCCATCAGCCCCAGCATTTT.

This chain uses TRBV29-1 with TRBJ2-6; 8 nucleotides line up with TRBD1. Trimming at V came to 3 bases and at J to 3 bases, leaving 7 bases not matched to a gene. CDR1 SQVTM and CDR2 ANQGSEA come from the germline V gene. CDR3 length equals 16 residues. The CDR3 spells CSVDSGGLSGANVLTF. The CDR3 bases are TGCAGCGTTGACTCAGGGGGCCTTAGTGGGGCCAACGTCCTGACTTTC.

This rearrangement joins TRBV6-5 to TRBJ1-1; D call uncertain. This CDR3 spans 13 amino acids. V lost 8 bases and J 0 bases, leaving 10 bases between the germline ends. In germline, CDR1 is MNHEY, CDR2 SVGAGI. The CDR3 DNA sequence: TGTGCCAGCGGAAGGGCAATGAACACTGAAGCTTTCTTT. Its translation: CASGRAMNTEAFF.

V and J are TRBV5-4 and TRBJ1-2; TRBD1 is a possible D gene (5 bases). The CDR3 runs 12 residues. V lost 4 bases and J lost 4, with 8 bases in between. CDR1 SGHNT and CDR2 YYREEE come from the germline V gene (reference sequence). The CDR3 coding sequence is TGTGCCAGCAGCCCCGGGACCTATGGCTACACCTTC. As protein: CASSPGTYGYTF.

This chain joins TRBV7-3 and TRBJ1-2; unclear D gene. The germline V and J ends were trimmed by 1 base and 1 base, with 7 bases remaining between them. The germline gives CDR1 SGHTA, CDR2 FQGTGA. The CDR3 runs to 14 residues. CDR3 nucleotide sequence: TGTGCCAGCAGCTTAAGTGGGTTTAACTATGGCTACACCTTC. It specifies CASSLSGFNYGYTF.

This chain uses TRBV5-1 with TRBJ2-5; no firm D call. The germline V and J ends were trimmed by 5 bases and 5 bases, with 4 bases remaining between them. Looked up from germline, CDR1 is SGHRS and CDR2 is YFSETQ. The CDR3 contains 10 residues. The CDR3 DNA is TGCGCCAGCAGTGGTGAGACCCAGTACTTC. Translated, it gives CASSGETQYF.

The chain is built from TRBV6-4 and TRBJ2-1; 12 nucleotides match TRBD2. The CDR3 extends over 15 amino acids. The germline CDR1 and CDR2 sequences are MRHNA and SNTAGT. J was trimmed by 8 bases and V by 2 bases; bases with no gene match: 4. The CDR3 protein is CASSDETSGGHEQFF. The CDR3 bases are TGTGCCAGCAGTGACGAGACTAGCGGGGGCCATGAGCAGTTCTTC.

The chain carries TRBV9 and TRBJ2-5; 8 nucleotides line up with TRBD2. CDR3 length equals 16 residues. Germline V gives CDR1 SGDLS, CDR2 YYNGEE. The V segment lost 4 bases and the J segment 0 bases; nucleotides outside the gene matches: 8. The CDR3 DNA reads TGTGCCAGCAGCACGGGGGGGTCTACATACCAAGAGACCCAGTACTTC. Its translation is CASSTGGSTYQETQYF.

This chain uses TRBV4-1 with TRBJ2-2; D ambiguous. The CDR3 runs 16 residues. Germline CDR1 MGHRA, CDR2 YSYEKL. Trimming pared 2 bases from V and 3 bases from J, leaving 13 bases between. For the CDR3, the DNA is TGCGCCAGCAGCCAACGGCTGACCGCGGACACCGGGGAGCTGTTTTTT. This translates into CASSQRLTADTGELFF.

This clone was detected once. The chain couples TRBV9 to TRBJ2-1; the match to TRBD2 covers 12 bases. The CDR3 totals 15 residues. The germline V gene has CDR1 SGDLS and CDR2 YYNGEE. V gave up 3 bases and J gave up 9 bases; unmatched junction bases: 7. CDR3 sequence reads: CASSASTSGGGEQFF. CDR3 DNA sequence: TGTGCCAGCAGCGCCTCGACTAGCGGGGGCGGTGAGCAGTTCTTC.

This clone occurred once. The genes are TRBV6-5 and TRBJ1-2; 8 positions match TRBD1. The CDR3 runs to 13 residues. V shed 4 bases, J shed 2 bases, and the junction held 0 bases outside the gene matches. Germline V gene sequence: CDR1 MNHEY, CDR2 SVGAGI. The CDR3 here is CASSSGGNYGYTF. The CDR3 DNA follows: TGTGCCAGCAGTTCAGGGGGCAACTATGGCTACACCTTC.

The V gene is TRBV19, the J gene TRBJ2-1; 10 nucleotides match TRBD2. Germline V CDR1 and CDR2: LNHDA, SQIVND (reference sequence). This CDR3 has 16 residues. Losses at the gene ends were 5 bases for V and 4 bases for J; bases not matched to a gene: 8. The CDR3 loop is CASSASLAGKYNEQFF. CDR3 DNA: TGTGCCAGTAGTGCTTCACTAGCGGGGAAGTACAATGAGCAGTTCTTC. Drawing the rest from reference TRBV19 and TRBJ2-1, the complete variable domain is DGGITQSPKYLFRKEGQNVTLSCEQNLNHDAMYWYRQDPGQGLRLIYYSQIVNDFQKGDIAEGYSVSREKKESFPLTVTSAQKNPTAFYLCASSASLAGKYNEQFFGPGTRLTVL.

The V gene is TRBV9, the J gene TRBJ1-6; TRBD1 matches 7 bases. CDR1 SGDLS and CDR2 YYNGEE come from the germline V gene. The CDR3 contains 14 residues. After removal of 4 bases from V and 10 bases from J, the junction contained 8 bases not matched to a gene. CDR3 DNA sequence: TGTGCCAGCAGCCATACAGGGGTTGCCTCACCCCTCCACTTT. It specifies CASSHTGVASPLHF.

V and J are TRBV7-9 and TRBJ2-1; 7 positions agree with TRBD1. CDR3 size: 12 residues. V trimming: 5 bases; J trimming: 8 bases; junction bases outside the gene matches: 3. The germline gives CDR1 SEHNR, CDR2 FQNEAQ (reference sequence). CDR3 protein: CASSNTGDEQFF. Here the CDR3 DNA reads TGTGCCAGCAGCAACACAGGGGATGAGCAGTTCTTC.

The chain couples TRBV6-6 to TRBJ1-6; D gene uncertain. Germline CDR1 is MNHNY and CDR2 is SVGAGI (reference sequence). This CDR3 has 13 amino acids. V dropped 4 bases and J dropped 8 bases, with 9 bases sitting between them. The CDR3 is CASSSQLDSPLHF. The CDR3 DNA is TGTGCCAGCAGTTCTCAGCTGGATTCACCCCTCCACTTT.

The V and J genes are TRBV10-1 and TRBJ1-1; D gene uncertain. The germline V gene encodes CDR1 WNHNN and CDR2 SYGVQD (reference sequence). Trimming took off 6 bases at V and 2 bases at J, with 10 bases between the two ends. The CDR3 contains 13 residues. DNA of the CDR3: TGCGCCAGCAGCAGAAAAGGCAACACTGAAGCTTTCTTT. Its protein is CASSRKGNTEAFF.

The CDR3 region has the DNA TGCAGCGTTGTGGTTAAGCCGCGGGGCACAGATACGCAGTATTTT. As protein: CSVVVKPRGTDTQYF. The V gene is TRBV29-1, the J gene TRBJ2-3, with D possibly matching TRBD2 (5 bases). V gave up 4 bases and J gave up 1 base, with 15 bases separating them. The CDR3 has 15 residues. CDR1 and CDR2 from the germline V gene are SQVTM and ANQGSEA.

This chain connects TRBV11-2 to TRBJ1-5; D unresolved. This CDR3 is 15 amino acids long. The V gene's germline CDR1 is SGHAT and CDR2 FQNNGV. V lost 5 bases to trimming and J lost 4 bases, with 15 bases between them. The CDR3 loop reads CASSLGGLKNQPQHF. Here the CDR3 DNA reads TGTGCCAGCAGCCTCGGCGGGCTGAAGAATCAGCCCCAGCATTTT.

The CDR3 DNA follows: TGTGCCTGGAGTTATATATTGAACACTGAAGCTTTCTTT. Translated: CAWSYILNTEAFF. The rearrangement links TRBV30 to TRBJ1-1, with D unresolved. This CDR3 has 13 residues. V was cut by 2 bases and J by 0 bases, with 7 bases left in between. Germline assignment: CDR1 GTSNPN and CDR2 SVGIG (reference sequence).

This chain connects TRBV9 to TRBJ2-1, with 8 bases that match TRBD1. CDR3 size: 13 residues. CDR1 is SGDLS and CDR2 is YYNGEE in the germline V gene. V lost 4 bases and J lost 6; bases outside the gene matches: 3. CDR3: CASSLGQGNEQFF. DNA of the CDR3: TGTGCCAGCAGCCTCGGACAGGGCAATGAGCAGTTCTTC.

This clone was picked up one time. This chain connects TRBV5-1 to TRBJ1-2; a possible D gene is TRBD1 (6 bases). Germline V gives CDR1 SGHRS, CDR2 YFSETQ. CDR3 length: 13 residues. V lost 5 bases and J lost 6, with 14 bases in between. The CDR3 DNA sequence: TGCGCCAGCAGAGATGGACAGTTCGATGGCTACACCTTC. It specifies CASRDGQFDGYTF.

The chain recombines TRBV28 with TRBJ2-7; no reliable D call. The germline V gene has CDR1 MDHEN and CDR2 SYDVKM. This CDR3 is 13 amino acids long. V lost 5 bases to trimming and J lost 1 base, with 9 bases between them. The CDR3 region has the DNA TGTGCCAGCAGTCAACTACGATCCTACGAGCAGTACTTC. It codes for CASSQLRSYEQYF.

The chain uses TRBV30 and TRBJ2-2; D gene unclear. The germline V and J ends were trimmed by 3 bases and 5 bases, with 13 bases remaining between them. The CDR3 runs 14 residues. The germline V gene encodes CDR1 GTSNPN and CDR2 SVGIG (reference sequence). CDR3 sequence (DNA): TGTGCCTGGAGCATTAGCCCATCAACCGGGGAGCTGTTTTTT. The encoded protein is CAWSISPSTGELFF. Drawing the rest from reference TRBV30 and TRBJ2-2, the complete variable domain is SQTIHQWPATLVQPVGSPLSLECTVEGTSNPNLYWYRQAAGRGLQLLFYSVGIGQISSEVPQNLSASRPQDRQFILSSKKLLLSDSGFYLCAWSISPSTGELFFGEGSRLTVL.

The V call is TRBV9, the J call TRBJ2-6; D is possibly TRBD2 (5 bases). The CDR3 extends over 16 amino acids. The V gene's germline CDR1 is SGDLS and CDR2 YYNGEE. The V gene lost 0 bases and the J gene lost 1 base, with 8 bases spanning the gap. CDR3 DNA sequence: TGTGCCAGCAGCGTAGGTGAGGGTTCTGGGGCCAACGTCCTGACTTTC. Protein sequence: CASSVGEGSGANVLTF.